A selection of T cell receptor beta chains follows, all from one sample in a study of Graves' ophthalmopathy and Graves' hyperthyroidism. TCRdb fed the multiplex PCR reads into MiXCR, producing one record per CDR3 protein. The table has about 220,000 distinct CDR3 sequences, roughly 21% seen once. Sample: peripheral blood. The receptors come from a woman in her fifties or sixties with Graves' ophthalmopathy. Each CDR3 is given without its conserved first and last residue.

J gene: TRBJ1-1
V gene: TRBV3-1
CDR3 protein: ASSQGYMNTEAF

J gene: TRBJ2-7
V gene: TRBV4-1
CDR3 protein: ASSPRGLAGSYEQY

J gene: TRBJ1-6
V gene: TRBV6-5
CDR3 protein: ASGQDNASPLH

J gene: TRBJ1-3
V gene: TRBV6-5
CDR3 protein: ASSYRDIYVPGNTIY

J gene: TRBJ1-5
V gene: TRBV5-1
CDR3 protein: ASSGGQNQPQH

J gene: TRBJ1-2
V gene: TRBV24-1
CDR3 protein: ATSEAGQPYGSYT

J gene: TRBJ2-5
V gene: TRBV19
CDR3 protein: ASSPGTSGFETQY

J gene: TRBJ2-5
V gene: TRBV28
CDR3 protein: ASSGGGEETQY

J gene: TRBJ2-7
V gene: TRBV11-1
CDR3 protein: ASNTGGSYEQY

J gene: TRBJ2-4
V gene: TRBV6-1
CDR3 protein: ASSDRGTGDGLIQY

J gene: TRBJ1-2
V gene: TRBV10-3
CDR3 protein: AISQDDYGYT

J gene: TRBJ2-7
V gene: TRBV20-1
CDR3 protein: SARRTSGSYEQY

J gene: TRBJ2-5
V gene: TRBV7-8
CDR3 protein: ASRTGSQETQY

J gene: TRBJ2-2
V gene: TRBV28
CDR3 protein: ASSLVDPGELF

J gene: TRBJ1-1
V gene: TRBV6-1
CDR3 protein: ASNGGYTEAF

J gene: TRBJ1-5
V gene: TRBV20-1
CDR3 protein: SASLRDRDRQPQH

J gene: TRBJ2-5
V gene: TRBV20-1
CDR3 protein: SAGGPRETQY

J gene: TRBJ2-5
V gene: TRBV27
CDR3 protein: ASSYRGRGIQETQY

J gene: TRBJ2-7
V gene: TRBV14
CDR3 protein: ASSHLGGYSYEQY

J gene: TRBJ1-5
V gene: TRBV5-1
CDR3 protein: ASSLGEVDNQPQH

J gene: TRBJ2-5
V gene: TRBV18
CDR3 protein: ASSPQREETQY

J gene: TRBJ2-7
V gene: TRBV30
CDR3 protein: AWSQGAISYEQY

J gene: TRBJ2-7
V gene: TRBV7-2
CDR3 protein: ASSLGIGAGENEQY

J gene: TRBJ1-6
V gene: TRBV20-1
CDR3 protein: SAKQGVWSPLH

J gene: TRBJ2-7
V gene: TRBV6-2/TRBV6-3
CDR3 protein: ASSYTEGTYEQY

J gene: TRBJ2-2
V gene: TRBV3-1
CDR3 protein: ASSPRPTGELF

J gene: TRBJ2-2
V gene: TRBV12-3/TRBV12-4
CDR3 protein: ASSLTGRDTGELF

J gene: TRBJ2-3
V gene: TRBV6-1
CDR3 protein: ASSQGLAYTQY